Here is one T cell receptor beta chain with its context. Per germline, CDR1 SGHTA and CDR2 FQGNSA. V lost 3 bases to trimming and J lost 3 bases, with 8 bases between them. The CDR3 contains 13 residues. These data originate in a study of blood T cell repertoires in COVID-19. Repertoires were generated with immunoSEQ multiplex PCR, while TCRdb's copy carries only in-frame clones and drops some. Of about 51,000 clones in the sample, about 86% were seen once. The chain has TRBV7-2 and TRBJ2-5; perhaps TRBD2 as D (5 bases). The source of this sequence is a man older than 75 with active COVID-19. The material sequenced was peripheral blood. In DNA, the CDR3 is TGTGCCAGCAGCTTCATGCGGGAAGAGACCCAGTACTTC. Translating gives CASSFMREETQYF.